These T cell receptor beta chains were read from a single sample in a study of T cell responses to AZD1222 COVID-19 vaccine. Sequencing used immunoSEQ multiplex PCR; TCRdb keeps in-frame clones, though not all of them. The sample yields 95,000 to 150,000 clones, approximately 90% seen once. Material: peripheral blood, obtained on day 0 of AZD1222 vaccination. These receptors were taken from an adult in good health. Both conserved end residues are part of each CDR3. The order of the fields is V gene, clone size, J gene, D gene, CDR3 DNA, CDR3 protein. A D gene is named only where the DNA matches it firmly. Clone size is shown for a subset of rows, as once, few, many or a class of expanded clone.

V gene: TRBV27; clone size: NA; J gene: TRBJ2-7; D gene: NA; CDR3 DNA: TGTGCCAGCAGTTTAGGGGGGGCAGTCTCCTACGAGCAGTACTTC; CDR3 protein: CASSLGGAVSYEQYF
V gene: TRBV27; clone size: NA; J gene: TRBJ1-4; D gene: NA; CDR3 DNA: TGTGCCAGCAGTTCCCCGATGGGTATGGCTAATGAAAAACTGTTTTTT; CDR3 protein: CASSSPMGMANEKLFF
V gene: TRBV5-6; clone size: NA; J gene: TRBJ2-2; D gene: TRBD2; CDR3 DNA: TGTGCCAGCAGCTTCGGACTAGCGGGAGCGACCGGGGAGCTGTTTTTT; CDR3 protein: CASSFGLAGATGELFF
V gene: TRBV12-3/TRBV12-4; clone size: NA; J gene: TRBJ1-2; D gene: NA; CDR3 DNA: TGTGCCAGCAGTTTAATGGGGGGAGGCTACACCTTC; CDR3 protein: CASSLMGGGYTF
V gene: TRBV7-6; clone size: NA; J gene: TRBJ1-5; D gene: TRBD1; CDR3 DNA: TGTGCCAGCACCCCGGGACAGGGGATACAGCCCCAGCATTTT; CDR3 protein: CASTPGQGIQPQHF
V gene: TRBV7-9; clone size: once; J gene: TRBJ1-4; D gene: NA; CDR3 DNA: TGTGCCAGCAGCTCCAGTAATGAAAAACTGTTTTTT; CDR3 protein: CASSSSNEKLFF
V gene: TRBV28; clone size: once; J gene: TRBJ2-2; D gene: TRBD1; CDR3 DNA: TGTGCCAGCTGCCGCCTCTATGGACAGGGGGGGCGATTGGCCGGGGAGCTGTTTTTT; CDR3 protein: CASCRLYGQGGRLAGELFF
V gene: TRBV5-5; clone size: NA; J gene: TRBJ1-1; D gene: TRBD1; CDR3 DNA: TGTGCCAGCAGCTCAACCCAACCGGACAGGGCTTGGGCTGAAGCTTTCTTT; CDR3 protein: CASSSTQPDRAWAEAFF
V gene: TRBV29-1; clone size: NA; J gene: TRBJ2-7; D gene: NA; CDR3 DNA: TGCAGCGTGGGACACGGGTACGAGCAGTACTTC; CDR3 protein: CSVGHGYEQYF
V gene: TRBV3-1/TRBV3-2; clone size: NA; J gene: TRBJ1-2; D gene: NA; CDR3 DNA: TGTGCCAGCAGCCCGACAGTGCTCTATGGCTACACCTTC; CDR3 protein: CASSPTVLYGYTF
V gene: TRBV29-1; clone size: NA; J gene: TRBJ1-1; D gene: NA; CDR3 DNA: TGCAGCGTTGACGGGGGGTCTGGGGCGACTGAAGCTTTCTTT; CDR3 protein: CSVDGGSGATEAFF
V gene: TRBV4-1; clone size: NA; J gene: TRBJ1-2; D gene: TRBD1; CDR3 DNA: TGCGCCAGCAGCCAAGATGACAGGGACTATGGCTACACCTTC; CDR3 protein: CASSQDDRDYGYTF
V gene: TRBV9; clone size: NA; J gene: TRBJ1-6; D gene: TRBD1; CDR3 DNA: TGTGCCAGCAGCGTCGGACAGGAAAATTCACCCCTCCACTTT; CDR3 protein: CASSVGQENSPLHF
V gene: TRBV28; clone size: NA; J gene: TRBJ1-5; D gene: NA; CDR3 DNA: TGTGCCAGCAGTATCGTAGGGACGCGAAATCAGCCCCAGCATTTT; CDR3 protein: CASSIVGTRNQPQHF
V gene: TRBV4-3; clone size: NA; J gene: TRBJ2-1; D gene: TRBD2; CDR3 DNA: TGCGCCAGCAGCCAAGTAATAGCGGGCCTTAGCTCCTACAATGAGCAGTTCTTC; CDR3 protein: CASSQVIAGLSSYNEQFF
V gene: TRBV27; clone size: NA; J gene: TRBJ1-2; D gene: NA; CDR3 DNA: TGTGCCAGCGGTTCCCCCGGGGGCGCCGGCTATGGCTACACCTTC; CDR3 protein: CASGSPGGAGYGYTF